The rows below give T cell receptor beta chains drawn from one sample of a study of T-cell memory formation after mild COVID-19. Via MiXCR, TCRdb re-called the 5' RACE reads, giving one row per CDR3 protein. The sample consists of roughly 68,000 distinct CDR3 sequences, 16% of them appearing once. The sequenced material came from PBMCs or a T cell subset sorted from them (not recorded which). Source of these receptors: an adult woman who had mild COVID-19 (a few samples of this study predate the infection). Cell type and time point are not known. CDR3s include the opening cysteine and the closing phenylalanine or tryptophan. The order of the fields is D gene, clone size, J gene, V gene, CDR3 protein, CDR3 DNA. D genes are given only for firm matches. Clone size appears in some rows only: once, few, many, or a class for an expanded clone.

>TRBD2|few|TRBJ2-1|TRBV7-8
CASSLSAGLAANNEQFF
TGTGCCAGCAGCCTTAGTGCAGGACTAGCGGCAAACAATGAGCAGTTCTTC
>TRBD2|-|TRBJ2-7|TRBV5-1
CASRTGLAGGEQYF
TGCGCCAGCCGAACCGGACTAGCGGGGGGCGAGCAGTACTTC
>-|few|TRBJ1-1|TRBV4-1
CASSQDGARNTEAFF
TGCGCCAGCAGCCAAGACGGCGCCCGAAACACTGAAGCTTTCTTT
>-|-|TRBJ2-2|TRBV5-1
CASSLDRANTGELFF
TGCGCCAGCAGCTTGGACAGGGCGAACACCGGGGAGCTGTTTTTT
>-|few|TRBJ2-7|TRBV25-1
CASSGGHTYEQYF
TGTGCCAGCAGTGGGGGACACACGTACGAGCAGTACTTC
>TRBD2|few|TRBJ2-7|TRBV19
CASSGSSGSFDEQYF
TGTGCCAGTAGTGGTTCTAGCGGGAGCTTCGACGAGCAGTACTTC
>-|-|TRBJ2-5|TRBV12-3/TRBV12-4
CASSPVAQETQYF
TGTGCCAGCAGTCCGGTCGCCCAAGAGACCCAGTACTTC
>-|-|TRBJ2-7|TRBV12-3/TRBV12-4
CASGVYGEQYF
TGTGCCAGCGGGGTTTATGGCGAGCAGTACTTC
>TRBD2|-|TRBJ2-2|TRBV9
CASSVGLAGGNTGELFF
TGTGCCAGCAGCGTGGGACTAGCGGGGGGGAACACCGGGGAGCTGTTTTTT
>-|few|TRBJ2-7|TRBV12-3/TRBV12-4
CASSTGTEQYF
TGTGCCAGCAGCACAGGGACCGAGCAGTACTTC
>-|few|TRBJ2-3|TRBV6-2/TRBV6-3
CASNDWDTQYF
TGTGCCAGCAACGACTGGGATACGCAGTATTTT
>TRBD1|few|TRBJ2-1|TRBV24-1
CATSDYQGAPYNEQFF
TGTGCCACCAGTGATTATCAGGGGGCACCCTACAATGAGCAGTTCTTC
>-|-|TRBJ2-1|TRBV7-8
CASSLGGVNEQFF
TGTGCCAGCAGCTTGGGGGGAGTCAATGAGCAGTTCTTC
>TRBD1|few|TRBJ2-3|TRBV6-5
CASSRGQGTPDTQYF
TGTGCCAGCAGTAGGGGACAGGGGACGCCAGATACGCAGTATTTT
>TRBD2|-|TRBJ2-1|TRBV4-3
CASSQKGLAGGNEQFF
TGCGCCAGCAGCCAAAAGGGACTAGCGGGAGGTAATGAGCAGTTCTTC
>TRBD2|few|TRBJ2-4|TRBV11-2
CASSLVGRASVAKNIQYF
TGTGCCAGCAGCTTAGTCGGGAGGGCCAGCGTGGCCAAAAACATTCAGTACTTC
>TRBD1|-|TRBJ2-7|TRBV12-3/TRBV12-4
CASSLGQGEYEQYF
TGTGCCAGCAGCCTCGGACAGGGAGAATACGAGCAGTACTTC
>-|-|TRBJ2-7|TRBV10-3
CAISDDPSRDTSSYEQYF
TGTGCCATCAGTGATGACCCTTCACGGGACACAAGCTCCTACGAGCAGTACTTC
>TRBD1|-|TRBJ2-1|TRBV7-9
CASSTRVGQRAYNEQFF
TGTGCCAGCAGCACCCGGGTGGGACAGAGAGCCTACAATGAGCAGTTCTTC
>TRBD1|-|TRBJ1-1|TRBV12-3/TRBV12-4
CASSLQGAPNPNTEAFF
TGTGCCAGCAGCCTCCAGGGGGCCCCGAACCCGAACACTGAAGCTTTCTTT
>TRBD1|-|TRBJ1-4|TRBV12-3/TRBV12-4
CASSFGTGHEKLFF
TGTGCCAGCAGTTTCGGGACAGGCCATGAAAAACTGTTTTTT
>-|few|TRBJ1-5|TRBV7-9
CASSLDSGNQPQHF
TGTGCCAGCAGCTTAGATTCCGGGAATCAGCCCCAGCATTTT
>-|few|TRBJ2-5|TRBV4-3
CASSPRVQSGETQYF
TGCGCCAGCAGCCCGAGAGTCCAGAGCGGAGAGACCCAGTACTTC
>-|-|TRBJ1-1|TRBV7-9
CASSSQPGTEAFF
TGTGCCAGCAGCTCCCAGCCGGGCACTGAAGCTTTCTTT
>-|-|TRBJ2-7|TRBV5-6
CASSLSPPGQGNEQYF
TGTGCCAGCAGCTTGTCTCCCCCGGGTCAGGGGAACGAGCAGTACTTC
>-|-|TRBJ2-5|TRBV7-9
CASSSPETQYF
TGTGCCAGCAGCTCGCCGGAGACCCAGTACTTC
>TRBD1|-|TRBJ1-5|TRBV5-1
CASSLGSGGHQPQHF
TGCGCCAGCAGCTTGGGGTCAGGGGGCCACCAGCCCCAGCATTTT
>TRBD1|-|TRBJ2-7|TRBV7-9
CASSSTDRGWYEQYF
TGTGCCAGCAGCTCGACTGACAGGGGGTGGTACGAGCAGTACTTC
>TRBD2|-|TRBJ2-3|TRBV5-4
CASRRTGGTQYF
TGTGCCAGCAGGCGGACGGGAGGTACGCAGTATTTT
>TRBD1|few|TRBJ2-7|TRBV9
CASSASTGFDEQYF
TGTGCCAGCAGCGCATCGACAGGGTTCGACGAGCAGTACTTC
>-|few|TRBJ2-7|TRBV5-1
CASSLRGSTYEQYF
TGCGCCAGCAGCTTGCGAGGATCTACCTACGAGCAGTACTTC
>TRBD1|few|TRBJ2-1|TRBV27
CASSLHRQGAYNEQFF
TGTGCCAGCAGTCTGCATCGACAGGGAGCTTACAATGAGCAGTTCTTC
>-|-|TRBJ2-5|TRBV9
CASSAQGSDVETQYF
TGTGCCAGCAGCGCTCAGGGGAGTGATGTGGAGACCCAGTACTTC
>TRBD1|-|TRBJ2-1|TRBV6-5
CASSNPTGSYNEQFF
TGTGCCAGCAGTAATCCGACAGGGTCCTACAATGAGCAGTTCTTC
>-|-|TRBJ2-1|TRBV5-6
CASSPGNNEQFF
TGTGCCAGCAGCCCCGGGAACAATGAGCAGTTCTTC
>TRBD1|once|TRBJ1-1|TRBV12-5
CASGVEGQGLYTEAFF
TGTGCTAGTGGTGTGGAAGGACAGGGATTATACACTGAAGCTTTCTTT
>TRBD1|-|TRBJ1-5|TRBV12-3/TRBV12-4
CASSFTQGAYSNQPQHF
TGTGCCAGCAGTTTTACTCAGGGGGCATATAGCAATCAGCCCCAGCATTTT